This T cell receptor (beta chain) was recovered during a study of blood T cell repertoires in COVID-19. CDR3 length equals 14 residues. The germline gives CDR1 SGDLS, CDR2 YYNGEE. V lost 0 bases, J lost 9 bases, and 8 bases stayed unmatched. Repertoires were generated with immunoSEQ multiplex PCR, while TCRdb's copy carries only in-frame clones and drops some. The sample has 30,000 to 40,000 clones, 90% seen once; the top ten hold roughly a fifth. Material: peripheral blood. The origin of this receptor is a man older than 75 with acute or convalescent COVID-19. The chain links TRBV9 to TRBJ1-2; 7 bases agree with TRBD1. DNA of the CDR3: TGTGCCAGCAGCGTAGCCGGACAGGCGGGGCGCTACACCTTC. It is translated as CASSVAGQAGRYTF.